This is a list of T cell receptor beta chains from one sample in a study of T-cell memory formation after mild COVID-19. MiXCR was run by TCRdb on the 5' RACE reads, yielding one entry per CDR3 protein. The repertoire holds about 350,000 distinct CDR3 sequences, with about an eighth as singletons. Sample: PBMCs or a T cell subset sorted from them (not recorded which). These receptors all stem from a man aged 18 to 29 who had mild COVID-19 (a few samples of this study predate the infection). Cell type and time point are not known. Each CDR3 is given with its conserved first and last residue. Fields, in order: clone size, D gene, V gene, CDR3 protein. D genes are given only for firm matches. Only part of the rows carry a size: once, few, many, or a class if the clone is expanded.

-	-	TRBV27	CASSPPVNRRTQYF
few	-	TRBV5-6	CASSRRGVWTEAFF
few	-	TRBV2	CASAKGTEAFF
few	-	TRBV6-2/TRBV6-3	CASSYSVAGHYEQYF
-	-	TRBV18	CASSFPGGRTEAFF
few	TRBD2	TRBV9	CASSGLAGPNEQFF
few	TRBD2	TRBV7-3	CASSLGASGSTDTQYF
-	-	TRBV3-1	CASTLAARGNTIYF
-	-	TRBV20-1	CSAPVGGASGYTF
many	TRBD2	TRBV7-9	CASSLAAGLLQETQYF
-	-	TRBV7-3	CASSLTASGRDTEAFF
-	-	TRBV7-9	CASSRLAGHLGEQYF
-	-	TRBV20-1	CSARVGGKTEAFF
few	TRBD2	TRBV6-7	CASSCLAGGETQYF
-	-	TRBV18	CASSGALGEKLFF
few	TRBD2	TRBV6-5	CASSSFGGAHYEQYF
few	-	TRBV6-6	CASTPWQGDSPLHF
many	TRBD2	TRBV4-2	CASSRTTSGGTDTQYF